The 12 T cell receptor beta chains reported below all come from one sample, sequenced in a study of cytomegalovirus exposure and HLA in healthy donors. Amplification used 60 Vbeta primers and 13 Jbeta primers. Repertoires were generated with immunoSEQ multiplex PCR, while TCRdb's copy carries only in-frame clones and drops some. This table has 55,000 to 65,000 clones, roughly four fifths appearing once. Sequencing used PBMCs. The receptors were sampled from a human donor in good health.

The CDR3 DNA reads as TGCGCCAGCAGCTTGTTTCCGGGAGGTAGCTTCTCTGGGGCCAACGTCCTGACTTTC. This sequence encodes CASSLFPGGSFSGANVLTF. The chain uses TRBV5-1 and TRBJ2-6, with 7 positions matching TRBD2. The CDR3 runs to 19 residues. Losses at the gene ends were 1 base for V and 0 bases for J; bases not matched to a gene: 10. Per the germline V gene, CDR1 is SGHRS and CDR2 is YFSETQ.

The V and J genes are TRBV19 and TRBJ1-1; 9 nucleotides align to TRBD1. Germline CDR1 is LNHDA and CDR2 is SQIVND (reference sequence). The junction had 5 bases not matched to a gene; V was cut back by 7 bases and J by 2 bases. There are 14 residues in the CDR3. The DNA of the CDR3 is TGTGCCAGTATACGGACAGGGGTAAACACTGAAGCTTTCTTT. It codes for CASIRTGVNTEAFF.

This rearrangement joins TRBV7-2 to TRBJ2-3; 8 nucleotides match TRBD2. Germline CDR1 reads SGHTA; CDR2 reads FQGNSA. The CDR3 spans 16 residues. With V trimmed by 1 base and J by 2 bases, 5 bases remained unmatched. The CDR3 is CASSLGGRGDTDTQYF. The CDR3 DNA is TGTGCCAGCAGCTTAGGCGGGCGGGGGGACACAGATACGCAGTATTTT.

The DNA of the CDR3 is TGTGCCAGCAGTTACCGGAACCGGGACAGGGACTATGGCTACACCTTC. Its translation: CASSYRNRDRDYGYTF. The chain recombines TRBV27 with TRBJ1-2; 9 nucleotides agree with TRBD1. Germline V CDR1 and CDR2: MNHEY, SMNVEV (reference sequence). This CDR3 is built from 16 residues. The V segment lost 4 bases and the J segment 3 bases; nucleotides outside the gene matches: 9.

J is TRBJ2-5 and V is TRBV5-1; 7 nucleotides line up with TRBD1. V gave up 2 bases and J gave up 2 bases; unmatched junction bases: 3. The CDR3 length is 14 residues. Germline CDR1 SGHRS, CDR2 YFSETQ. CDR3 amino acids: CASSLGTEQETQYF. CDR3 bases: TGCGCCAGCAGCTTAGGGACAGAACAAGAGACCCAGTACTTC. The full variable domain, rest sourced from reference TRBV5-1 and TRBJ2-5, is KAGVTQTPRYLIKTRGQQVTLSCSPISGHRSVSWYQQTPGQGLQFLFEYFSETQRNKGNFPGRFSGRQFSNSRSEMNVSTLELGDSALYLCASSLGTEQETQYFGPGTRLLVL.

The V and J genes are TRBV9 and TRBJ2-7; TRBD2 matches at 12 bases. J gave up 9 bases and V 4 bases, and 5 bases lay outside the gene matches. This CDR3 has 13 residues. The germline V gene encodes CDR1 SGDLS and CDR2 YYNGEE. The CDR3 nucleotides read TGTGCCAGCAGCCCTAGCGGGAGGGCCGCGCAGTACTTC. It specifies CASSPSGRAAQYF.

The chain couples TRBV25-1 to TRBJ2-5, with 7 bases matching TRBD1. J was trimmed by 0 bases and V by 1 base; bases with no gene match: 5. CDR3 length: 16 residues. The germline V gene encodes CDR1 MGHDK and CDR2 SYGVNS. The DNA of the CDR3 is TGTGCCAGCAGTGAATCAGGACAGGAGTACCAAGAGACCCAGTACTTC. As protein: CASSESGQEYQETQYF.

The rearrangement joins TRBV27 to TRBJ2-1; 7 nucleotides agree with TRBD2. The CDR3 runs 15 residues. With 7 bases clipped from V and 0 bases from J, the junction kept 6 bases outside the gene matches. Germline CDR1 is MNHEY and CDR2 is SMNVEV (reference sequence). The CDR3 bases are TGTGCCAGCACCCTCGCGGGGGTCTCCTACAATGAGCAGTTCTTC. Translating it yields CASTLAGVSYNEQFF.

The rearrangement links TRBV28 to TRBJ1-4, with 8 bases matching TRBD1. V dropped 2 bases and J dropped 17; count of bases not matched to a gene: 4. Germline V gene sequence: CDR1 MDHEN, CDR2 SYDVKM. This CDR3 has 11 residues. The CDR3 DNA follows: TGTGCCAGCAGTTTAAACAGGGGGTCTTTTTTT. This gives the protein CASSLNRGSFF.

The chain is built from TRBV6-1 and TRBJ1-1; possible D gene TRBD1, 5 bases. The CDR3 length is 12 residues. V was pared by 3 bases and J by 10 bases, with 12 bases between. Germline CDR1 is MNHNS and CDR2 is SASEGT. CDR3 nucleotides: TGTGCCAGCAGTGAGAGGCAGGGAGGAGCTTTCTTT. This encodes CASSERQGGAFF.

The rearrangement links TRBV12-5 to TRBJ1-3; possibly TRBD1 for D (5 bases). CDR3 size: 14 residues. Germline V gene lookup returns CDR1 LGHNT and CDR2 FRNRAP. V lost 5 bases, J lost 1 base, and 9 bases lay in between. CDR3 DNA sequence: TGTGCTAGTGGTACAGGATATTCTGGAAACACCATATATTTT. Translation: CASGTGYSGNTIYF.

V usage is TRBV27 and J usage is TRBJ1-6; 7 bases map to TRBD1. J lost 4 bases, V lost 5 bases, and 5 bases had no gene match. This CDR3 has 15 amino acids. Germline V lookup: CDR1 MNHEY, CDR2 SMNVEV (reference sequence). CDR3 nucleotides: TGTGCCAGCAGTCCCCCCAGGGGGTATAATTCACCCCTCCACTTT. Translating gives CASSPPRGYNSPLHF.